This TCR beta chain was profiled in a study of T-cell memory formation after mild COVID-19 (dated by TCRdb to the early 2020s). About the study as a whole: TCR sequence clusters from the two donors were largely donor specific. T-cell clones expanding and contracting after mild COVID-19 in two donors were tracked by longitudinal TCRalpha and TCRbeta repertoire sequencing. Two young, previously healthy adult volunteers, one female and one male, were included in the cohort.

These reads were obtained on an Illumina NovaSeq 6000. cDNA libraries for TCRalpha and TCRbeta were prepared by 5'RACE using constant-segment primers, with sample barcodes and unique molecular identifiers added. RNA was extracted from every sample with Trizol reagent. The libraries were amplified in two PCR steps, and the second step added a second sample barcode and Illumina TruSeq adapters. Libraries were sequenced on an Illumina NovaSeq with 2 x 150 bp paired-end reads. Concerning the study's data processing: Demultiplexing of reads and collapsing into UMI-guided consensus sequences were performed with migec v1.2.7. Using mixcr v2.1.11, UMI consensuses were aligned to TRA and TRB V and J templates and then assembled into clonotypes. A clonotype was counted as expanded or contracted only when both edgeR and NoisET called the clonotype significant, with the noise models trained on biological replicates. For edgeR calls, a false discovery rate-adjusted p below 0.01 and a log2 fold-change threshold of 1 were applied. As an exploratory analysis of dynamics, PCA with hierarchical clustering was applied to max-normalized trajectories of the 1000 most abundant clonotypes. Separately sequenced CD4+ and CD8+ repertoires were used to assign the CD4 or CD8 phenotype of responding clones. Using fastp trimming at Q25 and MiXCR clonotype assembly, TCRdb reanalyzed the public sequencing data and kept in-frame beta chains. Rows are combined by CDR3 protein, so each entry shows the most common genes and DNA. The V and J calls follow TCRdb's processing rather than the paper's. Recorded for this sample are approximately 230,000 distinct CDR3 sequences; about 16% of them occurred a single time. The ten top clones hold approximately 3.5% of the sample.

Ficoll-Paque density gradient centrifugation was the method used to isolate PBMCs. This clonotype was counted only a few times. Its recognized antigen is unknown. No clone much larger than this one lies a single base away; base qualities are absent. Results and caveats for the whole study, not just this receptor: Contracting CD4+ clones turned up mainly in the CM and EM memory subsets, whereas EMRA was where CD8+ clones were enriched. The study covered only two mild cases, and larger cohorts including severe cases with pre-infection samples were considered necessary. From day 15 to 85, contracting clones showed balanced CD4/CD8 phenotypes, whereas a second wave of clones that expanded from day 15 to 37 leaned towards CD4+. Whether the second-wave clones peaking on day 37 were SARS-CoV-2 specific was not confirmed. The detection of some responding clones in pre-infection memory suggests that pre-existing cross-reactive memory T cells joined the SARS-CoV-2 response.

This TCR came from a man aged 18-30 years who had mild COVID-19 (a few samples of this study predate the infection). The sample titles of this study are shuffled in the database, so cell type and time point are left out; the donor was told from shared clones. The sequenced material came from PBMCs or a T cell subset sorted from them (not recorded which).

The DNA is as follows: TGTGCCAGCAGCCGGTATCGGGACAGGGGGGCCGGGGAGCTGTTTTTT. Its translation is CASSRYRDRGAGELFF. The V and J genes are TRBV11-2 and TRBJ2-2, with 11 bases in between that match TRBD1. The CDR3 has 16 amino acids, counting the end cysteine and phenylalanine. Only the CDR3 region is kept as DNA, spanning 48 bases read in frame from base 1. The germline V gene provides CDR1 SGHAT and CDR2 FQNNGV. Clipping removes 5 bases from V and 6 bases from J, with 8 as the unmatched junction base count.